This is a list of T cell receptor beta chains from one sample in a study of shared clonotypes between healthy human individuals. Sequencing used immunoSEQ multiplex PCR; TCRdb keeps in-frame clones, though not all of them. The sample holds some 2 million clones, about 95% seen once. Material: naive CD8+ T cells sorted from blood. These receptors came from a man aged 18 to 29 in good health. Both conserved end residues are part of each CDR3. Fields, in order: CDR3 DNA, CDR3 protein, J gene, clone size, CDR3 length, V gene, D gene. D genes are given only for firm matches. Clone size, where shown, is once, few, many, or a class for clones that have expanded.

DNA: TGTGCCAGCAGAGGACTAGCGGGCCCCAACGAGCAGTACTTC
CDR3: CASRGLAGPNEQYF
J: TRBJ2-7
size: .
length: 14
V: TRBV27
D: TRBD2

DNA: TGTGCCAGCAGCTTAGGTGGGGGCTACGAGCAGTACTTC
CDR3: CASSLGGGYEQYF
J: TRBJ2-7
size: .
length: 13
V: TRBV7-2
D: .

DNA: TGTGCCAGCAGTGCCAGGACAACAAACACTGAAGCTTTCTTT
CDR3: CASSARTTNTEAFF
J: TRBJ1-1
size: .
length: 14
V: TRBV27
D: .

DNA: TGTGCCATCACGACTCTTACAAATGAGCAGTTCTTC
CDR3: CAITTLTNEQFF
J: TRBJ2-1
size: once
length: 12
V: TRBV2
D: .

DNA: TGTGCCAGCAGTTTATCCCCGTGGGGAACCGAGCAGTACTTC
CDR3: CASSLSPWGTEQYF
J: TRBJ2-7
size: .
length: 14
V: TRBV27
D: .

DNA: TGTGCCAGCAGTGCGACTAGTATACGGGAGCAGTACTTC
CDR3: CASSATSIREQYF
J: TRBJ2-7
size: once
length: 13
V: TRBV27
D: .

DNA: TGTGCCAGCAGCTCGATATTGGGGGGAACCGAGCAGTACTTC
CDR3: CASSSILGGTEQYF
J: TRBJ2-7
size: .
length: 14
V: TRBV7-9
D: .

DNA: TGCAGCGTTGGGGCTAGCGGCTCCTACGAGCAGTACTTC
CDR3: CSVGASGSYEQYF
J: TRBJ2-7
size: .
length: 13
V: TRBV29-1
D: TRBD2

DNA: TGCAGCGTTGATTTAGACACAGATACGCAGTATTTT
CDR3: CSVDLDTDTQYF
J: TRBJ2-3
size: .
length: 12
V: TRBV29-1
D: .

DNA: TGCGCCAGCAGCCAAGAGCTCAGCATAGCGGGGACCTACGAGCAGTACTTC
CDR3: CASSQELSIAGTYEQYF
J: TRBJ2-7
size: .
length: 17
V: TRBV4-1
D: TRBD2

DNA: TGCGCCAGCAGCCAAGATAATGACCCGGCGACTTTCTTT
CDR3: CASSQDNDPATFF
J: TRBJ1-1
size: once
length: 13
V: TRBV4-1
D: .

DNA: TGTGCCAGCAGCTTCCTAGCGGGAGGAATCCAAGAGACCCAGTACTTC
CDR3: CASSFLAGGIQETQYF
J: TRBJ2-5
size: .
length: 16
V: TRBV7-9
D: TRBD2

DNA: TGTGCCAGCAGGTACGACAGGTCAACTGGAAACACCATATATTTT
CDR3: CASRYDRSTGNTIYF
J: TRBJ1-3
size: .
length: 15
V: TRBV28
D: .

DNA: TGTGCCAGCGGCTTATACCCAGCGGGGGGGCGCTGGGAGCTGTTTTTT
CDR3: CASGLYPAGGRWELFF
J: TRBJ2-2
size: .
length: 16
V: TRBV13
D: TRBD2

DNA: TGCGCCAGCAGCCAGGTACTAGGCCTCTCCTACGAGCAGTACTTC
CDR3: CASSQVLGLSYEQYF
J: TRBJ2-7
size: .
length: 15
V: TRBV4-1
D: .

DNA: TGTGCCAGCAGTTTAGGACTCCACTATGGCTACACCTTC
CDR3: CASSLGLHYGYTF
J: TRBJ1-2
size: once
length: 13
V: TRBV27
D: .

DNA: TGTGCCAGCAGCTTAAATCCCTTATACGAGCAGTACTTC
CDR3: CASSLNPLYEQYF
J: TRBJ2-7
size: .
length: 13
V: TRBV7-9
D: .

DNA: TGTGCCAGCAGCGAGACCGGGACTAGCAGCTCCTACGAGCAGTACTTC
CDR3: CASSETGTSSSYEQYF
J: TRBJ2-7
size: .
length: 16
V: TRBV7-2
D: TRBD2

DNA: TGTGCCAGCAGCTCCGACAGGGAGCAAGAGACCCAGTACTTC
CDR3: CASSSDREQETQYF
J: TRBJ2-5
size: .
length: 14
V: TRBV5-4
D: TRBD1

DNA: TGTGCCAGCAGTTACTTCACAGGGGGAAACCACGAGCAGTACTTC
CDR3: CASSYFTGGNHEQYF
J: TRBJ2-7
size: few
length: 15
V: TRBV6-5
D: TRBD1

DNA: TGTGCCAGCAGTGAAGCGTCTCACACTGAAGCTTTCTTT
CDR3: CASSEASHTEAFF
J: TRBJ1-1
size: .
length: 13
V: TRBV6-1
D: .

DNA: TGCGCCAGCAGCCAAGGGGTGGCTGGGGGCGAGCAGTTCTTC
CDR3: CASSQGVAGGEQFF
J: TRBJ2-1
size: .
length: 14
V: TRBV4-1
D: .

DNA: TGTGCCTGGAGTACACAAACAGTTGTTTTAGGGCAAGAGACCCAGTACTTC
CDR3: CAWSTQTVVLGQETQYF
J: TRBJ2-5
size: .
length: 17
V: TRBV30
D: .

DNA: TGTGCCAGCAGTTACCAAGGATCAGATACGCAGTATTTT
CDR3: CASSYQGSDTQYF
J: TRBJ2-3
size: .
length: 13
V: TRBV6-5
D: .

DNA: TGTGCCAGCAGCCCCACTAGCTACAATGAGCAGTTCTTC
CDR3: CASSPTSYNEQFF
J: TRBJ2-1
size: .
length: 13
V: TRBV9
D: .

DNA: TGTGCCAGCAGCTTAGAATACGGGGTTCCAAATGGCTACACCTTC
CDR3: CASSLEYGVPNGYTF
J: TRBJ1-2
size: .
length: 15
V: TRBV11-2
D: .

DNA: TGTGCCAGCAGCGGTGCGACGGGGGCTGTGCAGTACTTC
CDR3: CASSGATGAVQYF
J: TRBJ2-7
size: .
length: 13
V: TRBV9
D: .

DNA: TGCGCCAGCAGCCTACTGGTCCAGGGAACAGATACGCAGTATTTT
CDR3: CASSLLVQGTDTQYF
J: TRBJ2-3
size: .
length: 15
V: TRBV4-3
D: .

DNA: TGCGCCAGCAGCCAATCGGACAGGGCAAGCTCCTACGAGCAGTACTTC
CDR3: CASSQSDRASSYEQYF
J: TRBJ2-7
size: .
length: 16
V: TRBV4-1
D: TRBD1